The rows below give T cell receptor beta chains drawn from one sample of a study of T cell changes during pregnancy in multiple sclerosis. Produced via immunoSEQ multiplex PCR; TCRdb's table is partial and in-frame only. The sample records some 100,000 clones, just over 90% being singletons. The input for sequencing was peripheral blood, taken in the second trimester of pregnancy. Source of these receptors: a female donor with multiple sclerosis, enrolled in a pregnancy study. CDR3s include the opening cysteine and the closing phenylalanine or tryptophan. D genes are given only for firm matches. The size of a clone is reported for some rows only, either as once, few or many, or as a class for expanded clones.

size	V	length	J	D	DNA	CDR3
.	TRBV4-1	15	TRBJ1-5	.	TGCGCCAGCAGCCACTCAGGGGCTAGCAATCAGCCCCAGCATTTT	CASSHSGASNQPQHF
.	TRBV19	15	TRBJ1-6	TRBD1	TGTGCCAGTAGTATACGCGGACAGGGTAATTCACCCCTCCACTTT	CASSIRGQGNSPLHF
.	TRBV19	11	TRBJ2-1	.	TGTGCCAACGCGGCCCACAATGAGCAGTTCTTC	CANAAHNEQFF
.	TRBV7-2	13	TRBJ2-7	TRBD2	TGTGCCAGCAGCCGGACTAGCTACTACGAGCAGTACTTC	CASSRTSYYEQYF
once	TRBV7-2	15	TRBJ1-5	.	TGTGCCAGCAGCCTAAGCGGGGGGGCGCGTCAGCCCCAGCATTTT	CASSLSGGARQPQHF
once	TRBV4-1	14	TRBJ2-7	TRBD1	TGCGCCAGCAGCCGAGGACAGGGGGCTGGCGAGCAGTACTTC	CASSRGQGAGEQYF
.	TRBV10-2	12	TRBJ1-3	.	TGCGCCACACAGGGTTCTGGAAACACCATATATTTT	CATQGSGNTIYF
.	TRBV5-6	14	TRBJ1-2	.	TGTGCCAGCAGACCTGGACAGACTAACTATGGCTACACCTTC	CASRPGQTNYGYTF
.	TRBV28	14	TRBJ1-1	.	TGTGCCAGCAGTTTGGTCAGGGTGGACACTGAAGCTTTCTTT	CASSLVRVDTEAFF
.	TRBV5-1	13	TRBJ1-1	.	TGCGCCAGCAGGCTGACATTGAACACTGAAGCTTTCTTT	CASRLTLNTEAFF
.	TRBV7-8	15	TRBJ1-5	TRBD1	TGTGCCAGCAGCCCGACAGGGGAACGCAATCAGCCCCAGCATTTT	CASSPTGERNQPQHF
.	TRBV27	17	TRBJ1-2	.	TGTGCCAGCAGTTTAGGCGCCAGTCAGGGCGCTCGGTATGGCTACACCTTC	CASSLGASQGARYGYTF
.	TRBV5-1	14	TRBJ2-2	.	TGCGCCAGCAGCCCTTCAGGGGAAACCGGGGAGCTGTTTTTT	CASSPSGETGELFF
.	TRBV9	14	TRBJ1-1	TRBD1	TGTGCCAGCAGCGCACAGGGGGGTGAGACTGAAGCTTTCTTT	CASSAQGGETEAFF
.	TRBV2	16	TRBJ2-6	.	TGTGCCAGCACCCGGGACACCCTCTCTGGGGCCAACGTCCTGACTTTC	CASTRDTLSGANVLTF
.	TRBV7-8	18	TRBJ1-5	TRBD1	TGTGCCAGCAGCCCGGGAACAGGGGGTCTCGGAAGCAATCAGCCCCAGCATTTT	CASSPGTGGLGSNQPQHF
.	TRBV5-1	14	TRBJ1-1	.	TGCGCCAGCAGCTTGGAGGGGGTGAACACTGAAGCTTTCTTT	CASSLEGVNTEAFF
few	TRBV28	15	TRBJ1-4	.	TGTGCCAGCAGTTCAACGGACCGCGGGGATGAAAAACTGTTTTTT	CASSSTDRGDEKLFF
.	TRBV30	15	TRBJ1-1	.	TGTGCCTGGAGTGTGGTCAGGGAAAGGTTTGCTGAAGCTTTCTTT	CAWSVVRERFAEAFF
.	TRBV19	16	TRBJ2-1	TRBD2	TGTGCCAGTAGTAACTCCGGGACTAGCGGGTGGGATGAGCAGTTCTTC	CASSNSGTSGWDEQFF
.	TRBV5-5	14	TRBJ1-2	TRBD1	TGTGCCAGCAGCATGGACAGGGGGTACGGTGGCTACACCTTC	CASSMDRGYGGYTF
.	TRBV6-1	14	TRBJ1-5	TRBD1	TGTGCCAGCAGAGAAGGGACAGCGCATCAGCCCCAGCATTTT	CASREGTAHQPQHF
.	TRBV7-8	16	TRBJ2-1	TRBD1	TGTGCCAGCAGCTTAGACGGGACAGGGGGTTACAATGAGCAGTTCTTC	CASSLDGTGGYNEQFF
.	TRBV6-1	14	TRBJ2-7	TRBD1	TGTGCCAGCAGTCTGGGACAGGCCTCCTACGAGCAGTACTTC	CASSLGQASYEQYF
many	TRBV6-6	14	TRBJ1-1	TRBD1	TGTGCCAGCAGTTACTCGACAGGGGGCGCTGAAGCTTTCTTT	CASSYSTGGAEAFF
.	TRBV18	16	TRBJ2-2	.	TGTGCCAGCTCACCGACAGTACCCGTGAACACCGGGGAGCTGTTTTTT	CASSPTVPVNTGELFF
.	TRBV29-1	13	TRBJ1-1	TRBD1	TGCAGCGTTGAAACAGGGGCGAACACTGAAGCTTTCTTT	CSVETGANTEAFF
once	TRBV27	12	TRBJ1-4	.	TGTGCCAGCAGTGCCGGTAATGAAAAACTGTTTTTT	CASSAGNEKLFF
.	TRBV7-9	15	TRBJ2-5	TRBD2	TGTGCCAGCAGCTTAGCGACTAGCGGGAGTGAGACCCAGTACTTC	CASSLATSGSETQYF
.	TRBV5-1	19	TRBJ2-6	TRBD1	TGCGCCAGCAGCTTGGCGGGGACAGGGCTAAGCTCTGGGGCCAACGTCCTGACTTTC	CASSLAGTGLSSGANVLTF
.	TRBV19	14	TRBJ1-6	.	TGTGCCAGTGAACAGGGACGCAGGAATTCACCCCTCCACTTT	CASEQGRRNSPLHF
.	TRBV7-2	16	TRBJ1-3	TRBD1	TGTGCCAGCAGCCGGGACAGGGGCATCTCTGGAAACACCATATATTTT	CASSRDRGISGNTIYF
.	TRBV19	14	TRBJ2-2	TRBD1	TGTGCCAGTAGTATTGACAGGGTTCCCGGGGAGCTGTTTTTT	CASSIDRVPGELFF
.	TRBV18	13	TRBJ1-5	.	TGTGCCAGCTCACCCGACTATGGTCAGCCCCAGCATTTT	CASSPDYGQPQHF
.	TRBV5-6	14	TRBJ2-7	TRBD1	TGTGCCAGCAGCCGTACAGGGGCGCATTACGAGCAGTACTTC	CASSRTGAHYEQYF
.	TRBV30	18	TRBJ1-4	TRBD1	TGTGCCTGGAGTAACCGGGACAGGGGAATAGTTTTAGGGCAAAAACTGTTTTTT	CAWSNRDRGIVLGQKLFF
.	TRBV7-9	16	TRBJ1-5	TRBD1	TGTGCCAGCAGCGCAGGGGGCAGCAATAGCAATCAGCCCCAGCATTTT	CASSAGGSNSNQPQHF
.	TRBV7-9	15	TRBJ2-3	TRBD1	TGTGCCAGCAGCACCCGGACAGGTAGCACAGATACGCAGTATTTT	CASSTRTGSTDTQYF
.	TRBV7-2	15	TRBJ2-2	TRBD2	TGTGCCAGCAGCTACCAGCGGGGGAACACCGGGGAGCTGTTTTTT	CASSYQRGNTGELFF